The 11 T cell receptor beta chains given below trace back to one sample, sequenced in a study of T cell responses to AZD1222 COVID-19 vaccine. Produced via immunoSEQ multiplex PCR; TCRdb's table is partial and in-frame only. The sample has 85,000 to 90,000 clones; approximately 90% are singletons. This specimen was peripheral blood, taken on day 0 of AZD1222 vaccination. These receptors all come from an adult in good health.

The chain employs TRBV7-6 and TRBJ2-1; D is perhaps TRBD2 (5 bases). This CDR3 has 17 amino acids. Trimming took 1 base from V and 0 from J, leaving 13 bases between them. From germline, CDR1 is SGHVS and CDR2 FNYEAQ. In DNA, the CDR3 is TGTGCCAGCAGCTTAGAGGCTAGCCTCACCTCCTACAATGAGCAGTTCTTC. Its protein product is CASSLEASLTSYNEQFF. The full variable domain, in which reference TRBV7-6 and TRBJ2-1 provide the parts outside the CDR3, is GAGVSQSPRYKVTKRGQDVALRCDPISGHVSLYWYRQALGQGPEFLTYFNYEAQQDKSGLPNDRFSAERPEGSISTLTIQRTEQRDSAMYRCASSLEASLTSYNEQFFGPGTRLTVL.

The chain has TRBV27 and TRBJ1-1; D possibly corresponds to TRBD1 (5 bases). The CDR3 runs 13 residues. Trimming removed 4 bases at V and 6 bases at J, with 12 bases between. Germline CDR1 reads MNHEY; CDR2 reads SMNVEV (reference sequence). The CDR3 here is CASSSRQRAEAFF. The DNA for the CDR3 is TGTGCCAGCAGTTCCAGACAGAGAGCTGAAGCTTTCTTT.

The V call is TRBV30, the J call TRBJ1-1; D might be TRBD1 (5 bases). Per the germline V gene, CDR1 is GTSNPN and CDR2 is SVGIG (reference sequence). Trimming took 3 bases from V and 5 from J, leaving 13 bases between them. CDR3 length: 13 residues. The CDR3 coding sequence is TGTGCCTGGAGGGGGGGAAAGTTTACTGAAGCTTTCTTT. This sequence encodes CAWRGGKFTEAFF.

The V call is TRBV7-9, the J call TRBJ1-2, with D possibly being TRBD1 (6 bases). Looked up from germline, CDR1 is SEHNR and CDR2 is FQNEAQ (reference sequence). The CDR3 runs to 13 residues. Between the trimmed V and J ends, which lost 5 bases and 8 bases, there was a span of 15 bases. CDR3 protein: CASSPTGTHGYTF. The CDR3 DNA reads as TGTGCCAGCAGCCCGACAGGAACTCACGGCTACACCTTC.

J is TRBJ2-1 and V is TRBV19; TRBD1 matches 8 bases. This CDR3 is built from 13 residues. CDR1 and CDR2 from the germline V gene are LNHDA and SQIVND (reference sequence). The V and J ends lost 8 bases and 5 bases, in that order; junction bases with no gene match: 5. The CDR3 loop reads CASRDRRNNEQFF. CDR3 DNA sequence: TGTGCCAGTCGGGACAGGAGAAACAATGAGCAGTTCTTC. Looking up the rest from reference TRBV19 and TRBJ2-1 gives the full variable domain: DGGITQSPKYLFRKEGQNVTLSCEQNLNHDAMYWYRQDPGQGLRLIYYSQIVNDFQKGDIAEGYSVSREKKESFPLTVTSAQKNPTAFYLCASRDRRNNEQFFGPGTRLTVL.

The DNA for the CDR3 is TGTGCCAGCAGCTTATATGGGCAGGGACTAGCCAAAAACATTCAGTACTTC. It encodes CASSLYGQGLAKNIQYF. The chain has TRBV11-2 and TRBJ2-4, with a possible D match to TRBD2 (6 bases). Germline V gene sequence: CDR1 SGHAT, CDR2 FQNNGV. The CDR3 has 17 amino acids. V was shortened by 2 bases and J by 0 bases, with 14 bases between the two germline ends.

This chain joins TRBV2 and TRBJ2-2; 9 nucleotides match TRBD2. This CDR3 spans 14 amino acids. The trim removed 9 bases at V and 7 bases at J, leaving 9 bases unmatched. Germline lookup yields CDR1 SNHLY and CDR2 FYNNEI. Here the CDR3 DNA reads TGTGCCAGTAAGCGGGAGGCCTCCGGCGGGGAGCTGTTTTTT. As protein: CASKREASGGELFF.

The rearrangement links TRBV30 to TRBJ2-4; D gene uncertain. There are 13 residues in the CDR3. CDR1 and CDR2 from the germline V gene are GTSNPN and SVGIG (reference sequence). Trimming removed 2 bases from V and 9 bases from J, with 14 bases in between. The CDR3, as DNA: TGTGCCTGGAGTAGGAGACCTGATGGCATTCAGTACTTC. Its translation: CAWSRRPDGIQYF. Full variable domain (missing parts from reference TRBV30 and TRBJ2-4): SQTIHQWPATLVQPVGSPLSLECTVEGTSNPNLYWYRQAAGRGLQLLFYSVGIGQISSEVPQNLSASRPQDRQFILSSKKLLLSDSGFYLCAWSRRPDGIQYFGAGTRLSVL.

The chain recombines TRBV2 with TRBJ1-5, with D possibly TRBD1 on 5 matching bases. V was clipped by 6 bases and J by 4 bases, with 13 bases between them. CDR1 is SNHLY, CDR2 FYNNEI, per germline. The CDR3 has 14 amino acids. CDR3 DNA sequence: TGTGCCAGCAGCTCAGGGTTCCCAAATCAGCCCCAGCATTTT. As protein: CASSSGFPNQPQHF.

This chain connects TRBV7-8 to TRBJ2-1, with 8 bases matching TRBD2. With 1 base clipped from V and 7 bases from J, the junction kept 9 bases outside the gene matches. The germline V gene encodes CDR1 SGHVS and CDR2 FQNEAQ. The CDR3 totals 16 residues. In nucleotides, the CDR3 is TGTGCCAGCAGCTTAGATTCCGGGACTAGGGCGAATGAGCAGTTCTTC. This translates into CASSLDSGTRANEQFF.

The chain employs TRBV19 and TRBJ2-2; the match to TRBD2 covers 7 bases. Per germline, CDR1 LNHDA and CDR2 SQIVND (reference sequence). Trimming removed 4 bases from V and 7 bases from J; junction bases left unmatched: 15. This CDR3 is 17 amino acids long. For the CDR3, the DNA is TGTGCCAGTAGTACTCCGGCTAGCGGAGGGGATAACGGGGAGCTGTTTTTT. It codes for CASSTPASGGDNGELFF.